A single sample is the source of the 29 T cell receptor beta chains below, sequenced in a study of shared clonotypes between healthy human individuals. Clones were read by immunoSEQ multiplex PCR, and TCRdb kept only the in-frame ones, dropping some. The sample lists 1 million to 1.2 million clones, around 77% occurring once. The specimen was memory CD4+ T cells from PBMCs. Subset given: CD45RA-negative fraction. Receptors originate from a young man in good health. Some clones in this sample may be carry-over from other donors' samples.

About this clone itself: Other DNA sequences from this sample encode an identical CDR3 as well. The J gene is TRBJ2-7, the V gene TRBV30; TRBD2 matches 10 bases. Germline loops: CDR1 GTSNPN, CDR2 SVGIG (reference sequence). The CDR3 has 13 residues. Losses at the gene ends were 5 bases for V and 2 bases for J; bases not matched to a gene: 3. The CDR3 loop is CAWSGLAPYEQYF. The CDR3 coding sequence is TGTGCCTGGTCGGGACTAGCGCCCTACGAGCAGTACTTC.

CDR3 region: CASSPHRGGAFF. The CDR3 DNA reads TGCGCCAGCAGCCCTCACCGGGGGGGAGCTTTCTTT. V gene TRBV5-1 combines with J gene TRBJ1-1; a weak D match, TRBD1 (5 bases). Germline V gene lookup returns CDR1 SGHRS and CDR2 YFSETQ. With 4 bases removed from V and 10 bases from J, the gap between germline ends came to 14 bases. The CDR3 sequence is 12 residues long.

This clone was found a few times. This chain joins TRBV6-5 and TRBJ2-5, with 7 bases that match TRBD1. Trimming took 2 bases from V and 1 from J; bases not matched to a gene: 4. Germline V lookup: CDR1 MNHEY, CDR2 SVGAGI. There are 15 residues in the CDR3. The CDR3 spells CASSYDRDPQETQYF. In DNA, the CDR3 is TGTGCCAGCAGTTACGACAGGGACCCCCAAGAGACCCAGTACTTC.

Remarks on this clone: Only one base separates this from a far larger clonotype, so it likely reflects a read error. Other DNA sequences in this specimen translate into the identical CDR3. V gene TRBV20-1 combines with J gene TRBJ2-4; either TRBD1 or TRBD2 may fit D (5 bases each). This CDR3 has 11 amino acids. Germline assignment: CDR1 DFQATT and CDR2 SNEGSKA (reference sequence). CDR3 sequence reads: CSARSGTIQYF. Written as DNA, the CDR3 is TGCAGTGCCAGGTCCGGGACCATTCAGTACTTT.

The genes are TRBV5-1 and TRBJ1-3, with a possible D match to TRBD1 (5 bases). V dropped 4 bases and J dropped 0 bases, with 17 bases sitting between them. This CDR3 has 17 residues. From germline, CDR1 is SGHRS and CDR2 YFSETQ. This chain's CDR3 is CASSGLSGGDSGNTIYF. The CDR3 DNA is TGCGCCAGCAGCGGCCTTAGTGGGGGAGACTCTGGAAACACCATATATTTT.

J is TRBJ2-3 and V is TRBV7-6, with D hard to call. The germline CDR1 and CDR2 sequences are SGHVS and FNYEAQ. There are 12 residues in the CDR3. Deletions cut 4 bases from V and 6 bases from J, with 8 bases between. CDR3 region: CASSSTRDTQYF. The DNA of the CDR3 is TGTGCCAGCAGCTCGACACGGGATACGCAGTATTTT.

To note about this clone: The same CDR3 arises from other DNA sequences in this sample as well. The chain has TRBV7-8 and TRBJ2-2; 9 positions agree with TRBD2. The CDR3 runs to 19 residues. Germline-derived CDR1 and CDR2 are SGHVS and FQNEAQ. The trim removed 3 bases at V and 4 bases at J, leaving 15 bases unmatched. This CDR3 is CASSLGVTSGHRTTGELFF. Here the CDR3 DNA reads TGTGCCAGCAGCTTGGGGGTGACTAGCGGCCACCGGACCACCGGGGAGCTGTTTTTT.

The CDR3 sequence is CASSLGQEETQYF. CDR3 DNA: TGTGCCAGCAGCTTGGGGCAGGAAGAGACCCAGTACTTC. V usage is TRBV5-8 and J usage is TRBJ2-5; D remains unclear. The CDR3 loop spans 13 amino acids. The V gene lost 0 bases and the J gene lost 3 bases, with 6 bases spanning the gap. Per germline, CDR1 SGHTS and CDR2 YDEGEE. The whole variable domain, filled in from reference TRBV5-8 and TRBJ2-5, reads EAGVTQSPTHLIKTRGQQATLRCSPISGHTSVYWYQQALGLGLQFLLWYDEGEERNRGNFPPRFSGRQFPNYSSELNVNALELEDSALYLCASSLGQEETQYFGPGTRLLVL.

This clone was observed once. The chain recombines TRBV28 with TRBJ1-1; D not resolved. The CDR3 runs 12 residues. V lost 5 bases and J 8 bases, leaving 12 bases between the germline ends. Looked up from germline, CDR1 is MDHEN and CDR2 is SYDVKM. The CDR3 bases are TGTGCCAGCAGTAATTATAGTCCCGAAGCTTTCTTT. Amino acid sequence: CASSNYSPEAFF.

The rearrangement uses TRBV7-9 and TRBJ1-3; D not resolved. V lost 2 bases to trimming and J lost 4 bases, with 15 bases between them. The CDR3 is 16 amino acids. The V gene's germline CDR1 is SEHNR and CDR2 FQNEAQ (reference sequence). CDR3 region: CASSLKRVTGGNTIYF. In DNA, the CDR3 is TGTGCCAGCAGCTTAAAGAGGGTGACTGGGGGAAACACCATATATTTT.

The V and J genes are TRBV28 and TRBJ1-1; 7 bases align to TRBD1. This CDR3 comprises 15 residues. Looked up from germline, CDR1 is MDHEN and CDR2 is SYDVKM. V lost 5 bases and J lost 1; bases outside the gene matches: 7. DNA for the CDR3: TGTGCCAGCAGTAAAACGGGACAGCCGAACACTGAAGCTTTCTTT. As protein: CASSKTGQPNTEAFF.

The rearrangement joins TRBV28 to TRBJ1-5; no reliable D call. V was trimmed by 3 bases and J by 8 bases, leaving 8 bases between them. The CDR3 runs to 12 residues. Germline values: CDR1 MDHEN, CDR2 SYDVKM. CDR3 in DNA: TGTGCCAGCAGTTTTATTTTGGAGCCCCAGCATTTT. Protein: CASSFILEPQHF. Using reference TRBV28 and TRBJ1-5 for the parts outside the CDR3, the full variable domain is DVKVTQSSRYLVKRTGEKVFLECVQDMDHENMFWYRQDPGLGLRLIYFSYDVKMKEKGDIPEGYSVSREKKERFSLILESASTNQTSMYLCASSFILEPQHFGDGTRLSIL.

This clone was counted a single time. This rearrangement joins TRBV5-8 to TRBJ2-2; D is unresolved. V lost 1 base to trimming and J lost 9 bases, with 13 bases between them. This CDR3 spans 14 amino acids. Germline CDR1 reads SGHTS; CDR2 reads YDEGEE. CDR3 nucleotides: TGTGCCAGCAGCTTGTTATCCGGTAGATGGGAGCTGTTTTTT. Translation gives CASSLLSGRWELFF.

The genes are TRBV5-1 and TRBJ1-4; D is possibly TRBD1 (6 bases). This CDR3 region has 16 residues. Trimming took 2 bases from V and 0 from J, leaving 11 bases between them. The V gene's germline CDR1 is SGHRS and CDR2 YFSETQ. Here the CDR3 reads CASSLGTLATNEKLFF. The CDR3 DNA is TGCGCCAGCAGCTTAGGGACACTTGCAACTAATGAAAAACTGTTTTTT.

J is TRBJ1-5 and V is TRBV10-3; D is uncertain. Trimming pared 0 bases from V and 3 bases from J, leaving 6 bases between. CDR1 and CDR2 (germline): ENHRY, SYGVKD. CDR3 size: 14 residues. The DNA of the CDR3 is TGTGCCATCAGTGAGTCCACGGCCAATCAGCCCCAGCATTTT. Encoded protein: CAISESTANQPQHF.

Here the CDR3 DNA reads TGTGCCAGCAGTGGACTGGGGACTACCCCCTCCTACAATGAGCAGTTCTTC. Its protein product is CASSGLGTTPSYNEQFF. This chain links TRBV28 with TRBJ2-1; 7 bases are shared with TRBD2. This CDR3 comprises 17 residues. The germline CDR1 and CDR2 sequences are MDHEN and SYDVKM. V trimming: 5 bases; J trimming: 0 bases; junction bases outside the gene matches: 10.

This clone was observed a few times. The V gene is TRBV13, the J gene TRBJ1-2, with D hard to call. The CDR3 contains 12 residues. Germline CDR1 and CDR2: PRHDT and FYEKMQ (reference sequence). With 0 bases removed from V and 6 bases from J, the gap between germline ends came to 5 bases. In nucleotides, the CDR3 is TGTGCCAGCAGCTTAGGGAGGGATGGCTACACCTTC. Protein sequence: CASSLGRDGYTF.

The chain combines TRBV2 with TRBJ2-7; D tentatively fits TRBD1 or TRBD2 (5 bases each). CDR3 length equals 15 residues. Germline-derived CDR1 and CDR2 are SNHLY and FYNNEI. V shed 4 bases and J shed 2 bases, with 15 bases lying between them. DNA for the CDR3: TGTGCCAGCAGTGGGGTAGGGCAGGGACCCTACGAGCAGTACTTC. Translation gives CASSGVGQGPYEQYF. Filled out from reference TRBV2 and TRBJ2-7, the complete variable domain reads EPEVTQTPSHQVTQMGQEVILRCVPISNHLYFYWYRQILGQKVEFLVSFYNNEISEKSEIFDDQFSVERPDGSNFTLKIRSTKLEDSAMYFCASSGVGQGPYEQYFGPGTRLTVT.

The V and J genes are TRBV6-1 and TRBJ1-5, with D unresolved. The CDR3 is 12 amino acids. Germline V CDR1 and CDR2: MNHNS, SASEGT. Trimming took 3 bases from V and 6 from J, leaving 6 bases between them. The CDR3 sequence is CASSDRFQPQHF. The CDR3 nucleotides read TGTGCCAGCAGTGACAGGTTTCAGCCCCAGCATTTT.

The chain uses TRBV5-4 and TRBJ2-5, with 10 bases lining up with TRBD1. The J call is in doubt because the DNA end fits TRBJ2-7 better. Germline CDR1 reads SGHNT; CDR2 reads YYREEE (reference sequence). The CDR3 is made up of 15 amino acids. The CDR3 sequence is CASSPGQGQGYEQYF. The CDR3 nucleotides read TGTGCCAGCAGCCCGGGACAGGGGCAAGGGTACGAGCAGTACTTC.

The rearrangement joins TRBV7-2 to TRBJ1-5, with 9 bases matching TRBD1. The trim removed 3 bases at V and 0 bases at J, leaving 0 bases unmatched. CDR1 is SGHTA and CDR2 is FQGNSA in the germline V gene. This CDR3 is 15 amino acids long. The CDR3 protein is CASSLDRGSNQPQHF. In DNA, the CDR3 is TGTGCCAGCAGCTTGGACAGGGGTAGCAATCAGCCCCAGCATTTT.

A note on this clone: Other DNA variants within this sample encode the same CDR3. This chain uses TRBV28 with TRBJ2-3; a possible D gene is TRBD2 (6 bases). The CDR3 contains 12 residues. V was trimmed by 4 bases and J by 6 bases, leaving 8 bases between them. CDR1 is MDHEN, CDR2 SYDVKM, per germline. The CDR3: CASSSGGDTQYF. CDR3 nucleotides: TGTGCCAGCAGTTCTGGAGGGGATACGCAGTATTTT.

The genes are TRBV29-1 and TRBJ2-1; TRBD1 is a possible D gene (5 bases). The CDR3 has 15 amino acids. Germline loops: CDR1 SQVTM, CDR2 ANQGSEA. V was shortened by 7 bases and J by 6 bases, with 22 bases between the two germline ends. The CDR3 sequence is CSAFVLRGGINEQFF. The CDR3 DNA reads as TGCAGCGCCTTTGTGTTAAGGGGCGGCATCAATGAGCAGTTCTTC.

As concerns this clone: The same CDR3 arises from other DNA sequences in this sample as well. This sequence joins TRBV7-9 and TRBJ1-3; no clear D gene. Trimming stripped 1 base from V and 0 bases from J, with 7 bases between. The CDR3 is 15 residues long. Germline loops: CDR1 SEHNR, CDR2 FQNEAQ (reference sequence). CDR3 region: CASSLEGFSGNTIYF. DNA for the CDR3: TGTGCCAGCAGCTTAGAGGGATTCTCTGGAAACACCATATATTTT.

The chain has TRBV7-6 and TRBJ2-1; 7 nucleotides match TRBD2. Germline V lookup: CDR1 SGHVS, CDR2 FNYEAQ. The CDR3 covers 15 residues. V trimming: 0 bases; J trimming: 7 bases; junction bases outside the gene matches: 6. The DNA of the CDR3 is TGTGCCAGCAGCTTAGCATTGCCAGCGGGGAATGAGCAGTTCTTC. It is translated as CASSLALPAGNEQFF. Variable domain in full (rest from reference TRBV7-6 and TRBJ2-1): GAGVSQSPRYKVTKRGQDVALRCDPISGHVSLYWYRQALGQGPEFLTYFNYEAQQDKSGLPNDRFSAERPEGSISTLTIQRTEQRDSAMYRCASSLALPAGNEQFFGPGTRLTVL.

This clone was seen only a few times. The chain carries TRBV4-1 and TRBJ2-1, with D possibly matching TRBD2 (5 bases). Germline V lookup: CDR1 MGHRA, CDR2 YSYEKL. The CDR3 contains 18 residues. Deletions cut 1 base from V and 2 bases from J, with 18 bases between. The CDR3 reads CASSQVLGQDWPYNEQFF. In DNA form, the CDR3 reads TGCGCCAGCAGCCAAGTTCTCGGTCAGGACTGGCCCTACAATGAGCAGTTCTTC.

This clone was picked up a small number of times. This sequence joins TRBV5-1 and TRBJ2-1, with D perhaps given as TRBD1 or TRBD2 (6 bases each). V lost 0 bases and J lost 6, with 16 bases in between. There are 16 residues in the CDR3. From germline, CDR1 is SGHRS and CDR2 YFSETQ. The CDR3 region has the DNA TGCGCCAGCAGCTTGGCCCAGGGGACTCCACCCAATGAGCAGTTCTTC. This gives the protein CASSLAQGTPPNEQFF.

This chain joins TRBV6-5 and TRBJ1-1; the match to TRBD1 covers 7 bases. After removal of 4 bases from V and 4 bases from J, the junction contained 3 bases not matched to a gene. Per the germline V gene, CDR1 is MNHEY and CDR2 is SVGAGI. The CDR3 consists of 13 residues. The CDR3 is CASSWGQTTEAFF. CDR3 sequence (DNA): TGTGCCAGCAGTTGGGGACAGACCACTGAAGCTTTCTTT.

This clone has just one count. The gene calls are TRBV19 and TRBJ2-1; D may match TRBD1 or TRBD2 (5 bases each). The CDR3 is 15 amino acids. Germline V CDR1 and CDR2: LNHDA, SQIVND (reference sequence). Trimming took off 6 bases at V and 7 bases at J, with 19 bases between the two ends. The chain's CDR3 is CASRVDVGTRNEQFF. The CDR3 DNA reads as TGTGCCAGTAGGGTAGACGTCGGGACGCGGAATGAGCAGTTCTTC. Supplemented by reference TRBV19 and TRBJ2-1, the full variable domain reads DGGITQSPKYLFRKEGQNVTLSCEQNLNHDAMYWYRQDPGQGLRLIYYSQIVNDFQKGDIAEGYSVSREKKESFPLTVTSAQKNPTAFYLCASRVDVGTRNEQFFGPGTRLTVL.